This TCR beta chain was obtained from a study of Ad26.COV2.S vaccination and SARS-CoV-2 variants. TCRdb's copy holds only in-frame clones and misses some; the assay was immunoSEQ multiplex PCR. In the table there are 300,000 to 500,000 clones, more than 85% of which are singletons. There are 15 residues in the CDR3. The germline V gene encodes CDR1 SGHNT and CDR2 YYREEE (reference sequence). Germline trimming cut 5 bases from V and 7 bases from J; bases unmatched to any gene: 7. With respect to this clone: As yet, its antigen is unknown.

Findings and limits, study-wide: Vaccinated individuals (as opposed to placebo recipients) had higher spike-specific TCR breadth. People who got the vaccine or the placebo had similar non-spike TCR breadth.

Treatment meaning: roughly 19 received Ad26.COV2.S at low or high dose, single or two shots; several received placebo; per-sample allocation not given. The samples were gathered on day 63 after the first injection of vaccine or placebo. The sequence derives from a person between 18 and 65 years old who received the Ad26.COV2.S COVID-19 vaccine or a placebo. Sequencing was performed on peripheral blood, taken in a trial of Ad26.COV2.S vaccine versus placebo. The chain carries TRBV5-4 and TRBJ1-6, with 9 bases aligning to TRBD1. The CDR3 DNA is TGTGCCAGCAGTGGCCGGGACAGGGTGAATTCACCCCTCCACTTT. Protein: CASSGRDRVNSPLHF.